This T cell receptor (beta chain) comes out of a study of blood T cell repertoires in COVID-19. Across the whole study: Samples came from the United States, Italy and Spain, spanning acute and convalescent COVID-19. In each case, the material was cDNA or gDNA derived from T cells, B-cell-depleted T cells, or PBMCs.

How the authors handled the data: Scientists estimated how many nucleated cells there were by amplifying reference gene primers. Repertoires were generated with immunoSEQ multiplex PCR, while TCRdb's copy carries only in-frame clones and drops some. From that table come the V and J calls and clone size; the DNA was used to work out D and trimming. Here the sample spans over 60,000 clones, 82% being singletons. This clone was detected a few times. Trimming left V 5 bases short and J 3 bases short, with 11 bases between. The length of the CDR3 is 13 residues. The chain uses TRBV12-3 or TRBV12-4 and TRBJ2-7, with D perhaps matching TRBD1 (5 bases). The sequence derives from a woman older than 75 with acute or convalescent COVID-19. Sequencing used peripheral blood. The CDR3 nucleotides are TGTGCCAGCAGTCGGCCCGACAGCTACGAGCAGTACTTC. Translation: CASSRPDSYEQYF.